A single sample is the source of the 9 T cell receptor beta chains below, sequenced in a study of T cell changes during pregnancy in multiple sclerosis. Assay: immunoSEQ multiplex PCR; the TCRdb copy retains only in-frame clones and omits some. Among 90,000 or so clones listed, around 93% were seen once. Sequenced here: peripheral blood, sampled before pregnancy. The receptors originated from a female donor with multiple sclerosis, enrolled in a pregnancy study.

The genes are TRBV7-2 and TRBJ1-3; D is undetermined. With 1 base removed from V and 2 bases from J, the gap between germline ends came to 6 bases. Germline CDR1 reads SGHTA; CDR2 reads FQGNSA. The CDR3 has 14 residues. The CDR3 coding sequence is TGTGCCAGCAGCTTAGAGAGTGCTGGAAACACCATATATTTT. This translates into CASSLESAGNTIYF.

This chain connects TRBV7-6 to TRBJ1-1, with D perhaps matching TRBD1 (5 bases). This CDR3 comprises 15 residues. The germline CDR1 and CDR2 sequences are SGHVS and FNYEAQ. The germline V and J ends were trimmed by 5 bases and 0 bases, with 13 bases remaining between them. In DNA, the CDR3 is TGTGCCAGCAGCCCACCGGGGGGGATGAACACTGAAGCTTTCTTT. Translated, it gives CASSPPGGMNTEAFF. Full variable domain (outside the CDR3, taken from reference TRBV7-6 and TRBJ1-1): GAGVSQSPRYKVTKRGQDVALRCDPISGHVSLYWYRQALGQGPEFLTYFNYEAQQDKSGLPNDRFSAERPEGSISTLTIQRTEQRDSAMYRCASSPPGGMNTEAFFGQGTRLTVV.

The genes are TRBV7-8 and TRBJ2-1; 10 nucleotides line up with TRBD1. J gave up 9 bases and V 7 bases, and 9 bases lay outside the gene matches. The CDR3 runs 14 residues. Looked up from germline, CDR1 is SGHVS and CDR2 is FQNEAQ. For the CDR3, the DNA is TGTGCCAGCACCCTAAGGGACAGGGGTCCTGAGCAGTTCTTC. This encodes CASTLRDRGPEQFF. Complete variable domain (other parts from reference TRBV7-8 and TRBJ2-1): GAGVSQSPRYKVAKRGQDVALRCDPISGHVSLFWYQQALGQGPEFLTYFQNEAQLDKSGLPSDRFFAERPEGSVSTLKIQRTQQEDSAVYLCASTLRDRGPEQFFGPGTRLTVL.

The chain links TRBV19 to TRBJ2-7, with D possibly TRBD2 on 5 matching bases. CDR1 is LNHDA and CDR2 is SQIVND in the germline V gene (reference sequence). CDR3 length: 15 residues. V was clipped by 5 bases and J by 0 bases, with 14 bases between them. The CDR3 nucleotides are TGTGCCAGTAGTCTCGTGAGCGGCCCCTCCTACGAGCAGTACTTC. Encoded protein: CASSLVSGPSYEQYF.

CDR3 sequence reads: CASSSPGLAGATGEQFF. CDR3 sequence (DNA): TGTGCCAGCAGCTCGCCGGGACTAGCGGGAGCAACGGGGGAGCAGTTCTTC. This rearrangement joins TRBV7-3 to TRBJ2-1; 14 bases agree with TRBD2. The J segment lost 10 bases and the V segment lost 4 bases, leaving 12 bases of the junction unmatched. Germline CDR1 and CDR2: SGHTA and FQGTGA. The CDR3 runs to 17 residues.

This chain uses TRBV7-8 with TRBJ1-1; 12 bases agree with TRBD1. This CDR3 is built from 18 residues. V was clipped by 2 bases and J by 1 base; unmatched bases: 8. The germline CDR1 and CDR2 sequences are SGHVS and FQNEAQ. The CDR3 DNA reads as TGTGCCAGCAGCTTACGACCGGGACAGGGGGCGAGGAACACTGAAGCTTTCTTT. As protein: CASSLRPGQGARNTEAFF.

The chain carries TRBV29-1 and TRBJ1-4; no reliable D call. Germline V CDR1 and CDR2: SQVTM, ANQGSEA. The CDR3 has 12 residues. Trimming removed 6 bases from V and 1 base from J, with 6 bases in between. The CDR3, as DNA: TGCAGCGTGAAGAGAACTAATGAAAAACTGTTTTTT. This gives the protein CSVKRTNEKLFF. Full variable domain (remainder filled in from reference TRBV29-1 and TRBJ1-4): SAVISQKPSRDICQRGTSLTIQCQVDSQVTMMFWYRQQPGQSLTLIATANQGSEATYESGFVIDKFPISRPNLTFSTLTVSNMSPEDSSIYLCSVKRTNEKLFFGSGTQLSVL.

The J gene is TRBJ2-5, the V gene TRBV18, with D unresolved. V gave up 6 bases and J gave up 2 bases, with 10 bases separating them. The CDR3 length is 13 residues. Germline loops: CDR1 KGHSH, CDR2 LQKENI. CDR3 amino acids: CASSTVAQETQYF. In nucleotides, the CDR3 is TGTGCCAGCTCTACGGTCGCACAAGAGACCCAGTACTTC.

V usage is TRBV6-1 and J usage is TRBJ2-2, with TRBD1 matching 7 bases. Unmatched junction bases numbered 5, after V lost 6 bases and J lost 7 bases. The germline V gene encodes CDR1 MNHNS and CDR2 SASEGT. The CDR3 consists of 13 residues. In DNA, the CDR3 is TGTGCCAGCAGCCTCAGGGGGTTCGGGGAGCTGTTTTTT. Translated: CASSLRGFGELFF.